Here is one TCR beta chain with its context. Antigen unknown. Primers included in the PCR were 60 Vbeta and 13 Jbeta primers. Sequencing was performed with immunoSEQ multiplex PCR; in TCRdb, only in-frame clones are kept and a portion is missing. The profile covers 120,000 or so clones, with 80% appearing a single time and 8.9% taken by the ten largest. The data are from a study of cytomegalovirus exposure and HLA in healthy donors. Study-level points and caveats: In terms of immune exposure information, only CMV serostatus was available. Under in vitro conditions, three CMV-associated chains were confirmed as specific for CMV antigens.

Trimming took 7 bases from V and 5 from J, leaving 12 bases between them. Germline values: CDR1 ENHRY, CDR2 SYGVKD. The CDR3 is 13 amino acids. This receptor was identified in a young man in good health and CMV-seropositive. The J gene is TRBJ1-5, the V gene TRBV10-3; TRBD1 might be the D (5 bases). Sequenced: PBMCs. The chain's CDR3 is CAIKGAVDQPQHF. In DNA, the CDR3 is TGTGCCATCAAAGGGGCTGTGGATCAGCCCCAGCATTTT.